The clone carrying this T cell receptor (beta chain) was picked up many times. Its specificity is not known. Unmatched junction bases numbered 0, after V lost 1 base and J lost 4 bases. The length of the CDR3 is 13 residues. TCRdb analysed the 5' RACE reads with MiXCR anew, one entry per CDR3 protein. Of 60,000 to 95,000 distinct CDR3 sequences listed, approximately 7.3% are singletons. This entry belongs to a study of T cells after yellow fever vaccination. Study background: Preparing low-cell-number fractions relied on SMART-Seq v4 Ultra Low Input.

Findings and limits, study-wide: Re-detected after boosting: most primary clones, 96% of CD4 and about 90% of CD8. Weaker in magnitude, the secondary response showed a faster peak on day 5 versus 15. Abundant bulk-population clonotypes could contaminate the FACS-sorted repertoires.

This sample comprised CD8+ T cells sorted from PBMCs, obtained around 10 days after the first yellow fever vaccination. The V call is TRBV12-3 or TRBV12-4, the J call TRBJ2-5; 7 nucleotides line up with TRBD2. The origin of this receptor is a man aged 18-30 years who received the YFV17D yellow fever vaccine. CDR3 bases: TGTGCCAGCAGTTTAGGGGGGGGAGAGACCCAGTACTTC. This gives the protein CASSLGGGETQYF.